The rows below give T cell receptor beta chains drawn from one sample of a study of blood T cell repertoires in COVID-19. Assay: immunoSEQ multiplex PCR; the TCRdb copy retains only in-frame clones and omits some. The repertoire holds some 65,000 clones, with 90% as singletons. The sequencing input was peripheral blood. The receptors shown here come from a man aged 45-65 years with COVID-19, enrolled during active disease. CDR3s include the opening cysteine and the closing phenylalanine or tryptophan. The order of the fields is CDR3 protein, CDR3 DNA, V gene, J gene, D gene, clone size. The D gene is left open where the match is weak. Clone size is shown for a subset of rows, as once, few, many or a class of expanded clone.

CSVARGLDQPQHF	TGCAGCGTCGCGAGGGGGCTAGATCAGCCCCAGCATTTT	TRBV29-1	TRBJ1-5	TRBD1	-
CASSYSTSDTDTQYF	TGTGCCAGCAGTTACTCGACTAGCGACACAGATACGCAGTATTTT	TRBV6-2/TRBV6-3	TRBJ2-3	TRBD2	once
CASSIWGDSATEAFF	TGTGCCAGTAGTATTTGGGGGGACTCAGCCACTGAAGCTTTCTTT	TRBV19	TRBJ1-1	-	-
CASSSQNQPQHF	TGTGCCAGCAGTTCCCAGAATCAGCCCCAGCATTTT	TRBV6-6	TRBJ1-5	-	-
CASSLGEPGTEAFF	TGCGCCAGCAGCCTAGGGGAACCGGGCACTGAAGCTTTCTTT	TRBV5-1	TRBJ1-1	-	once
CASRSQGRGEKLFF	TGTGCCAGCAGATCTCAGGGCAGGGGCGAAAAACTGTTTTTT	TRBV6-5	TRBJ1-4	-	-
CASSIDLWPEAGEEFF	TGTGCCAGTAGTATAGACCTGTGGCCCGAAGCGGGTGAGGAGTTCTTC	TRBV19	TRBJ2-1	-	-
CASSSTSGQGAQYF	TGCGCCAGCAGCTCCACTAGCGGTCAGGGGGCCCAGTACTTC	TRBV5-1	TRBJ2-5	-	-
CASSSLGERDRGYSYEQYF	TGTGCCAGTAGTTCACTGGGCGAGCGTGACAGGGGCTACTCCTACGAGCAGTACTTC	TRBV19	TRBJ2-7	TRBD1	-
CSASTSTNTEAFF	TGCAGTGCTAGTACCTCCACAAACACTGAAGCTTTCTTT	TRBV20-1	TRBJ1-1	-	-
CASSRDRGSLVF	TGTGCCAGCAGCCGGGACAGGGGGTCGCTCGTCTTT	TRBV6-5	TRBJ1-1	TRBD1	-
CASSLGLTGDLNEQFF	TGTGCCAGCAGCCTTGGGTTGACAGGGGATCTCAATGAGCAGTTCTTC	TRBV7-8	TRBJ2-1	TRBD1	once
CASSLGRTGAEQYF	TGCGCCAGCAGCTTGGGGAGGACAGGGGCCGAGCAGTACTTC	TRBV5-1	TRBJ2-7	TRBD1	-
CATSDSGLAGAWTGELFF	TGTGCCACCAGTGATTCGGGACTAGCGGGAGCGTGGACCGGGGAGCTGTTTTTT	TRBV24-1	TRBJ2-2	TRBD2	-
CASSDRDGRRWTPLHF	TGTGCCAGCAGCGACAGGGACGGCAGGCGATGGACACCCCTCCACTTT	TRBV5-6	TRBJ1-6	TRBD1	-
CATSDAGLAGGGYRETQYF	TGTGCCACCAGTGATGCGGGACTAGCGGGTGGGGGCTATAGGGAGACCCAGTACTTC	TRBV24-1	TRBJ2-5	TRBD2	-
CASSYEGSKTYEQYF	TGTGCCAGCAGTTACGAGGGTTCTAAAACCTACGAGCAGTACTTC	TRBV6-6	TRBJ2-7	-	-
CASSAPGQKETQYF	TGTGCCAGCAGTGCCCCGGGACAGAAAGAGACCCAGTACTTC	TRBV25-1	TRBJ2-5	TRBD1	-
CASSPQGRGEQFF	TGTGCCAGCTCACCTCAGGGTCGCGGTGAGCAGTTCTTC	TRBV18	TRBJ2-1	-	once
CASRALSGNTIYF	TGTGCCAGCAGAGCTCTCTCTGGAAACACCATATATTTT	TRBV27	TRBJ1-3	-	-
CASSQDELSNYTF	TGCGCCAGCAGCCAAGATGAACTGAGCAATTACACCTTC	TRBV4-1	TRBJ1-2	-	-
CASTTSGRLYEQFF	TGTGCCAGCACTACTAGCGGGAGATTGTATGAGCAGTTCTTC	TRBV6-5	TRBJ2-1	TRBD2	-
CASSAAGGTYNEQFF	TGTGCCAGTAGTGCAGCGGGAGGAACCTACAATGAGCAGTTCTTC	TRBV19	TRBJ2-1	TRBD2	-
CASSADETGQGKQYF	TGTGCCAGCAGCGCCGACGAAACAGGACAGGGGAAGCAGTACTTC	TRBV28	TRBJ2-7	TRBD1	-
CASSRGADGNQPQHF	TGTGCCAGCAGTCGCGGGGCAGATGGCAATCAGCCCCAGCATTTT	TRBV6-1	TRBJ1-5	-	-
CASSLWGQGKAGNTIYF	TGTGCCAGCAGTTTATGGGGACAGGGAAAGGCTGGAAACACCATATATTTT	TRBV28	TRBJ1-3	TRBD1	few
CASSSAGDLYEQYF	TGCGCCAGCAGCTCAGCGGGAGACCTCTACGAGCAGTACTTC	TRBV5-1	TRBJ2-7	TRBD2	-
CASCPGPDKEGGCYGYTF	TGCGCCAGCTGCCCCGGCCCGGACAAGGAGGGCGGGTGCTATGGCTACACCTTC	TRBV5-1	TRBJ1-2	-	once
CASSLVIAYNEQFF	TGTGCCAGCAGCTTAGTGATAGCCTACAATGAGCAGTTCTTC	TRBV7-2	TRBJ2-1	-	-
CASRISTSGTYEQYF	TGTGCCAGCAGAATCAGCACTAGCGGGACCTACGAGCAGTACTTC	TRBV2	TRBJ2-7	TRBD2	-
CASSLETSGLGYNEQFF	TGCGCCAGCAGCTTGGAGACTAGCGGCCTTGGATACAATGAGCAGTTCTTC	TRBV5-1	TRBJ2-1	TRBD2	-
CATSDTDRTGEKTQYF	TGTGCCACCAGTGACACGGATAGGACAGGGGAAAAGACCCAGTACTTC	TRBV24-1	TRBJ2-5	TRBD1	-
CASSLDRSNQPQHF	TGTGCCAGCAGCCTGGACAGGTCCAATCAGCCCCAGCATTTT	TRBV4-2	TRBJ1-5	TRBD1	-
CASAMNTGELFF	TGTGCCAGCGCGATGAACACCGGGGAGCTGTTTTTT	TRBV28	TRBJ2-2	-	-
CSAVASGSYNEQFF	TGCAGCGCCGTCGCTAGCGGCTCCTACAATGAGCAGTTCTTC	TRBV29-1	TRBJ2-1	TRBD2	-
CASSQDLSGWDTQYF	TGTGCCAGCAGCCAAGATCTCTCAGGGTGGGATACGCAGTATTTT	TRBV3-1/TRBV3-2	TRBJ2-3	-	-